Presented here are 28 T cell receptor beta chains from one specimen sequenced in a study of blood T cell repertoires in COVID-19. Only in-frame clones appear in the TCRdb table, and some are missing; sequencing was by immunoSEQ multiplex PCR. This sample has 93,000 or so clones, with roughly 87% found just once. The sequenced sample was peripheral blood. The receptors shown here come from a human donor in a cohort sampled during active COVID-19.

The J gene is TRBJ2-3, the V gene TRBV5-6; 9 bases match TRBD1. Germline loops: CDR1 SGHDT, CDR2 YYEEEE. This CDR3 spans 15 amino acids. Losses at the gene ends were 1 base for V and 3 bases for J; bases not matched to a gene: 3. The CDR3 protein is CASSLNGQGTDTQYF. CDR3 DNA sequence: TGTGCCAGCAGCTTGAACGGACAGGGGACAGATACGCAGTATTTT.

The rearrangement joins TRBV10-3 to TRBJ2-1, with 12 bases aligning to TRBD2. CDR3 length equals 14 residues. CDR1 ENHRY and CDR2 SYGVKD come from the germline V gene. With 10 bases clipped from V and 4 bases from J, the junction kept 5 bases outside the gene matches. This CDR3 is CASAGLAGYNEQFF. The CDR3 DNA reads TGTGCCAGCGCCGGACTAGCGGGATACAATGAGCAGTTCTTC.

J is TRBJ1-1 and V is TRBV5-4; TRBD1 aligns across 7 bases. Germline loops: CDR1 SGHNT, CDR2 YYREEE (reference sequence). The length of the CDR3 is 14 residues. V lost 4 bases to trimming and J lost 1 base; unmatched junction nucleotides: 4. The CDR3 loop reads CASSPWTGNTEAFF. In DNA, the CDR3 is TGTGCCAGCAGCCCCTGGACAGGGAACACTGAAGCTTTCTTT.

V gene TRBV5-1 combines with J gene TRBJ1-4; D uncertain. The CDR3 extends over 14 amino acids. From germline, CDR1 is SGHRS and CDR2 YFSETQ. V lost 3 bases, J lost 6 bases, and 12 bases lay in between. In DNA, the CDR3 is TGCGCCAGCAGCTGGGCAGCTTATGATGAAAAACTGTTTTTT. Residues: CASSWAAYDEKLFF.

V is TRBV28 and J is TRBJ2-1; 13 positions agree with TRBD2. This CDR3 region has 14 residues. Germline trimming cut 4 bases from V and 6 bases from J; bases unmatched to any gene: 0. Germline-derived CDR1 and CDR2 are MDHEN and SYDVKM. CDR3 nucleotide sequence: TGTGCCAGCAGTTGGACTAGCGGGGGCAATGAGCAGTTCTTC. Translated, it gives CASSWTSGGNEQFF.

The rearrangement joins TRBV27 to TRBJ1-6; 7 bases line up with TRBD1. J gave up 7 bases and V 5 bases, and 5 bases lay outside the gene matches. Germline CDR1 MNHEY, CDR2 SMNVEV (reference sequence). The CDR3 loop spans 14 amino acids. CDR3 coding DNA: TGTGCCAGCAGTCCAACGGACAGGAATTCACCCCTCCACTTT. Translating it yields CASSPTDRNSPLHF.

This chain joins TRBV14 and TRBJ2-3; D is possibly TRBD1 (5 bases). Germline V gene sequence: CDR1 SGHDN, CDR2 FVKESK. Between the trimmed V and J ends, which lost 0 bases and 5 bases, there was a span of 18 bases. The length of the CDR3 is 17 residues. The CDR3 here is CASSQELGALLEDTQYF. CDR3 nucleotide sequence: TGTGCCAGCAGCCAAGAATTAGGGGCGCTCCTTGAAGATACGCAGTATTTT.

Of note for this clone: This CDR3 is also generated by other DNA sequences in the sample. The gene calls are TRBV28 and TRBJ1-4; no reliable D call. The CDR3 is 15 amino acids. V lost 9 bases, J lost 5 bases, and 19 bases lay in between. Germline CDR1 reads MDHEN; CDR2 reads SYDVKM. The DNA for the CDR3 is TGTGCCAGTAGTCCGCCTGGTGGAGTCAATGAAAAACTGTTTTTT. It specifies CASSPPGGVNEKLFF.

This clone was picked up one time. In nucleotides, the CDR3 is TGTGCCAGCAGCTTAACGAGCGGGAGCCAGCGTACGCAGTATTTT. Protein: CASSLTSGSQRTQYF. The V call is TRBV7-9, the J call TRBJ2-3; 8 nucleotides agree with TRBD2. V gave up 2 bases and J gave up 8 bases; unmatched junction bases: 9. The CDR3 contains 15 residues. CDR1 is SEHNR, CDR2 FQNEAQ, per germline (reference sequence).

CDR3 sequence: CASSLSGQGLGETQYF. CDR3 in DNA: TGTGCCAGCAGCCTCTCAGGACAGGGTTTGGGGGAGACCCAGTACTTC. The chain recombines TRBV2 with TRBJ2-5, with 8 bases identical to TRBD1. CDR3 length: 16 amino acids. V dropped 6 bases and J dropped 5; count of bases not matched to a gene: 14. Germline assignment: CDR1 SNHLY and CDR2 FYNNEI.

V is TRBV6-5 and J is TRBJ2-2; D may be TRBD2 (5 bases). This CDR3 region has 14 residues. With 8 bases removed from V and 3 bases from J, the gap between germline ends came to 13 bases. Germline loops: CDR1 MNHEY, CDR2 SVGAGI. Here the CDR3 reads CASRRTQDTGELFF. CDR3 nucleotides: TGTGCCAGCCGCCGGACTCAAGACACCGGGGAGCTGTTTTTT.

The V and J genes are TRBV5-6 and TRBJ1-1; TRBD1 aligns across 7 bases. Germline CDR1 SGHDT, CDR2 YYEEEE. V shed 3 bases and J 5 bases; nucleotides not matched to a gene: 10. The CDR3 length is 15 residues. The CDR3 DNA is TGTGCCAGCAGCTGGGTTACAGGGGCCGGGACTGAAGCTTTCTTT. Protein: CASSWVTGAGTEAFF.

The rearrangement uses TRBV3-1 (or the pseudogene TRBV3-2) and TRBJ2-1; 13 bases are shared with TRBD2. Germline V CDR1 and CDR2: LGHDT, YNNKEL (reference sequence). This CDR3 has 15 residues. V was pared by 0 bases and J by 10 bases, with 3 bases of the junction left unmatched. Written as DNA, the CDR3 is TGTGCCAGCAGCCAAGAGGGGACTAGCGGGATCGAGCAGTTCTTC. The encoded protein is CASSQEGTSGIEQFF.

The rearrangement joins TRBV5-5 to TRBJ2-3, with D perhaps matching TRBD2 (6 bases). Trimming took off 1 base at V and 4 bases at J, with 16 bases between the two ends. This CDR3 spans 16 amino acids. The germline gives CDR1 SGHKS, CDR2 YYEKEE (reference sequence). Here the CDR3 DNA reads TGTGCCAGCAGCTTGTCCGACGGGGGTGTCTCAGATACGCAGTATTTT. Translating it yields CASSLSDGGVSDTQYF.

This clone was seen a few times. V and J are TRBV9 and TRBJ1-2; 11 nucleotides line up with TRBD1. The germline V gene encodes CDR1 SGDLS and CDR2 YYNGEE. The CDR3 runs 18 residues. V lost 4 bases to trimming and J lost 4 bases; unmatched junction nucleotides: 15. The CDR3 DNA is TGTGCCAGCAGCCCCCCGTTGGGACAGGGGGTTGGCGTCTATGGCTACACCTTC. The encoded protein is CASSPPLGQGVGVYGYTF.

V gene TRBV6-5 combines with J gene TRBJ2-7; D might be TRBD2 (7 bases). CDR3 length: 16 amino acids. CDR1 and CDR2 from the germline V gene are MNHEY and SVGAGI. V was trimmed by 6 bases and J by 5 bases, leaving 23 bases between them. CDR3 region: CASSYNRDGGEDEQYF. For the CDR3, the DNA is TGTGCCAGCAGCTACAACAGGGATGGGGGGGAGGACGAGCAGTACTTC.

The chain joins TRBV14 to TRBJ1-6; 9 positions match TRBD1. Germline V gene data show CDR1 as SGHDN and CDR2 as FVKESK. With V trimmed by 4 bases and J by 8 bases, 15 bases remained unmatched. The CDR3 runs 18 residues. CDR3 in amino acids: CASSLGTGLKVIYSPLHF. DNA for the CDR3: TGTGCCAGCAGCCTAGGGACAGGGCTAAAGGTAATTTATTCACCCCTCCACTTT.

V is TRBV3-1 (or the pseudogene TRBV3-2) and J is TRBJ2-5, with 7 bases identical to TRBD2. The V segment lost 2 bases and the J segment 4 bases; nucleotides outside the gene matches: 4. Germline V lookup: CDR1 LGHDT, CDR2 YNNKEL (reference sequence). The CDR3 has 14 residues. CDR3 coding DNA: TGTGCCAGCAGCCAAAGAGCGGGGAGAGAGACCCAGTACTTC. As protein: CASSQRAGRETQYF.

The rearrangement joins TRBV5-1 to TRBJ2-5; D gene uncertain. Germline CDR1 SGHRS, CDR2 YFSETQ. Trimming took off 0 bases at V and 7 bases at J, with 16 bases between the two ends. This CDR3 has 15 amino acids. The CDR3 protein is CASSLAKSGAGTQYF. As DNA, the CDR3 is TGCGCCAGCAGCTTGGCTAAAAGTGGAGCTGGGACCCAGTACTTC.

This chain uses TRBV19 with TRBJ1-1, with D possibly matching TRBD1 (6 bases). The CDR3 consists of 13 residues. Germline CDR1 and CDR2: LNHDA and SQIVND (reference sequence). V gave up 7 bases and J gave up 4 bases, with 13 bases separating them. The CDR3 spells CASNTGQPTEAFF. The CDR3 nucleotides are TGTGCCAGTAATACGGGACAACCCACTGAAGCTTTCTTT.

V usage is TRBV11-2 and J usage is TRBJ1-4; D may be TRBD1 (5 bases). This CDR3 has 14 amino acids. V lost 5 bases and J lost 4, with 11 bases in between. Germline-derived CDR1 and CDR2 are SGHAT and FQNNGV. The CDR3 loop is CASSGDSLNEKLFF. CDR3 DNA: TGTGCCAGCAGCGGAGACAGTCTTAATGAAAAACTGTTTTTT.

This chain links TRBV2 with TRBJ2-4; 8 bases match TRBD1. This CDR3 contains 12 residues. Trimming cost V 11 bases and J 8 bases; bases outside gene matches: 8. CDR1 and CDR2 (germline): SNHLY, FYNNEI. The CDR3 sequence is CAGQGREYIQYF. Written as DNA, the CDR3 is TGTGCCGGACAGGGACGTGAATACATTCAGTACTTC.

V and J are TRBV27 and TRBJ2-2; perhaps TRBD1 as D (6 bases). In germline, CDR1 is MNHEY, CDR2 SMNVEV (reference sequence). The CDR3 extends over 13 amino acids. V gave up 3 bases and J gave up 7 bases, with 9 bases separating them. The CDR3 DNA follows: TGTGCCAGCAGTTTGGACAGAATCGGGGAGCTGTTTTTT. The encoded protein is CASSLDRIGELFF.

The chain combines TRBV5-5 with TRBJ2-7; tentative D call: TRBD1 (5 bases). Germline V gene sequence: CDR1 SGHKS, CDR2 YYEKEE (reference sequence). The CDR3 is 13 amino acids. Trimming left V 9 bases short and J 1 base short, with 14 bases between. This CDR3 is CATKGALSYEQYF. CDR3 bases: TGTGCCACAAAAGGGGCCCTTTCCTACGAGCAGTACTTC. The full variable domain, its missing parts supplied by reference TRBV5-5 and TRBJ2-7, is DAGVTQSPTHLIKTRGQQVTLRCSPISGHKSVSWYQQVLGQGPQFIFQYYEKEERGRGNFPDRFSARQFPNYSSELNVNALLLGDSALYLCATKGALSYEQYFGPGTRLTVT.

The V and J genes are TRBV3-1 (or the pseudogene TRBV3-2) and TRBJ1-3; weak D call: TRBD1 (5 bases). With 4 bases removed from V and 0 bases from J, the gap between germline ends came to 13 bases. This CDR3 is built from 16 residues. Germline CDR1 and CDR2: LGHDT and YNNKEL (reference sequence). CDR3 DNA: TGTGCCAGCAGCCCGCTTAGGGGTTTCTCTGGAAACACCATATATTTT. This translates into CASSPLRGFSGNTIYF.

The chain employs TRBV9 and TRBJ2-5; D might be TRBD1 (5 bases). The CDR3 contains 14 residues. Germline CDR1 is SGDLS and CDR2 is YYNGEE. V lost 0 bases to trimming and J lost 5 bases, with 11 bases between them. For the CDR3, the DNA is TGTGCCAGCAGCGTAGGTCAGGGTAGGGAGACCCAGTACTTC. Its translation: CASSVGQGRETQYF. The complete variable domain, with remaining parts taken from reference TRBV9 and TRBJ2-5, reads DSGVTQTPKHLITATGQRVTLRCSPRSGDLSVYWYQQSLDQGLQFLIQYYNGEERAKGNILERFSAQQFPDLHSELNLSSLELGDSALYFCASSVGQGRETQYFGPGTRLLVL.

This clone has a single count. This chain links TRBV19 with TRBJ2-1; D is ambiguous. The CDR3 totals 12 residues. CDR1 and CDR2 from the germline V gene are LNHDA and SQIVND (reference sequence). Trimming pared 5 bases from V and 2 bases from J, leaving 4 bases between. CDR3: CASSQAYNEQFF. The CDR3 DNA sequence: TGTGCCAGTAGTCAGGCCTACAATGAGCAGTTCTTC.

This clone has more than one count but fewer than ten. The chain has TRBV7-3 and TRBJ2-3; 7 bases are shared with TRBD2. J lost 6 bases, V lost 1 base, and 4 bases had no gene match. This CDR3 is 14 amino acids long. Germline V gene data show CDR1 as SGHTA and CDR2 as FQGTGA. CDR3 nucleotides: TGTGCCAGCAGCTTAATGACTAGCTATGATACGCAGTATTTT. Protein sequence: CASSLMTSYDTQYF.